A single sample gave rise to the 17 T cell receptor beta chains below, sequenced in a study of CD8 T cells in Susac syndrome. RNA, at about 0.45 to 1 ug, was reverse transcribed with random hexamers. MiXCR, run by TCRdb on the immunoSEQ multiplex PCR reads, gives a single entry per CDR3 protein. The top ten clones hold 0.15% to 0.2% of a sample with 150,000 to 180,000 distinct CDR3 sequences, about 95% of them seen once. Specimen: CD4+ T cells from PBMCs. These receptors all come from a human donor with Susac syndrome.

The chain carries TRBV15 and TRBJ2-7, with D perhaps TRBD2 (6 bases). There are 17 residues in the CDR3. V was shortened by 0 bases and J by 7 bases, with 22 bases between the two germline ends. The V gene's germline CDR1 is LNHNV and CDR2 YYDKDF (reference sequence). This chain's CDR3 is CATSRDPPPGLGPEQYF. The CDR3 DNA reads TGTGCCACCAGCAGAGACCCCCCACCGGGACTCGGTCCAGAGCAGTACTTC.

The J gene is TRBJ2-5, the V gene TRBV5-4, with TRBD1 matching over 8 bases. The junction had 11 bases not matched to a gene; V was cut back by 4 bases and J by 6 bases. CDR3 length: 15 residues. Germline V gene sequence: CDR1 SGHNT, CDR2 YYREEE (reference sequence). CDR3 sequence reads: CASSPSDRGGKTQYF. The CDR3 DNA reads as TGTGCCAGCAGCCCCTCAGACAGGGGTGGAAAGACCCAGTACTTC. The full variable domain, rest sourced from reference TRBV5-4 and TRBJ2-5, is ETGVTQSPTHLIKTRGQQVTLRCSSQSGHNTVSWYQQALGQGPQFIFQYYREEENGRGNFPPRFSGLQFPNYSSELNVNALELDDSALYLCASSPSDRGGKTQYFGPGTRLLVL.

The chain joins TRBV29-1 to TRBJ1-1; 7 positions agree with TRBD1. Germline loops: CDR1 SQVTM, CDR2 ANQGSEA. Germline trimming cut 4 bases from V and 8 bases from J; bases unmatched to any gene: 4. This CDR3 contains 11 residues. Written as DNA, the CDR3 is TGCAGCGTTGCTTTGACAGGGGAAGCTTTCTTT. Protein product: CSVALTGEAFF.

The gene calls are TRBV7-9 and TRBJ2-7; TRBD1 agrees at 8 bases. J gave up 6 bases and V 1 base, and 2 bases lay outside the gene matches. The CDR3 spans 13 residues. From germline, CDR1 is SEHNR and CDR2 FQNEAQ (reference sequence). The CDR3 bases are TGTGCCAGCAGCTTAGAAGACAGGGGCGAGCAGTACTTC. This sequence encodes CASSLEDRGEQYF.

The genes are TRBV29-1 and TRBJ2-7; perhaps TRBD1 as D (6 bases). V was clipped by 6 bases and J by 5 bases, with 23 bases between them. CDR1 is SQVTM and CDR2 is ANQGSEA in the germline V gene. The CDR3 has 15 amino acids. CDR3 in amino acids: CSVASPKTGPHEQYF. In nucleotides, the CDR3 is TGCAGCGTCGCCTCCCCAAAGACAGGACCACACGAGCAGTACTTC.

This sequence joins TRBV7-9 and TRBJ2-5; 9 bases agree with TRBD1. Germline V gene sequence: CDR1 SEHNR, CDR2 FQNEAQ (reference sequence). Trimming at V came to 5 bases and at J to 7 bases, leaving 5 bases not matched to a gene. This CDR3 is built from 13 residues. CDR3 sequence reads: CASSDNRGRTQYF. DNA of the CDR3: TGTGCCAGCAGCGACAACAGGGGGCGGACCCAGTACTTC.

The genes are TRBV14 and TRBJ2-1; no clear D gene. The CDR3 consists of 15 residues. Germline V gene data show CDR1 as SGHDN and CDR2 as FVKESK. The V gene lost 5 bases and the J gene lost 3 bases, with 14 bases spanning the gap. The CDR3 here is CASSTLPASYNEQFF. The DNA of the CDR3 is TGTGCCAGCAGCACCCTGCCGGCCAGCTACAATGAGCAGTTCTTC.

The rearrangement links TRBV4-3 to TRBJ2-7; no clear D gene. Germline V lookup: CDR1 LGHNA, CDR2 YSLEER. CDR3 length equals 13 residues. The germline V and J ends were trimmed by 0 bases and 6 bases, with 9 bases remaining between them. The CDR3 protein is CASSQDLWAEQYF. For the CDR3, the DNA is TGCGCCAGCAGCCAAGATCTCTGGGCCGAGCAGTACTTC.

V usage is TRBV19 and J usage is TRBJ1-4; D is undetermined. V dropped 3 bases and J dropped 8 bases, with 10 bases sitting between them. The CDR3 runs 13 residues. The germline gives CDR1 LNHDA, CDR2 SQIVND (reference sequence). CDR3 coding DNA: TGTGCCAGTAGTATCCAGAAAATGGAAAAACTGTTTTTT. Its translation is CASSIQKMEKLFF.

This chain connects TRBV2 to TRBJ1-1; unclear D gene. Germline lookup yields CDR1 SNHLY and CDR2 FYNNEI. This CDR3 is built from 13 residues. The V and J ends lost 5 bases and 1 base respectively, with 8 bases between them. CDR3 nucleotide sequence: TGTGCCAGCAGTATGGACGGGAACACTGAAGCTTTCTTT. It specifies CASSMDGNTEAFF.

This sequence joins TRBV29-1 and TRBJ1-1; weak D call: TRBD1 (6 bases). Trimming removed 0 bases from V and 4 bases from J, with 9 bases in between. This CDR3 region has 13 residues. From germline, CDR1 is SQVTM and CDR2 ANQGSEA. In DNA, the CDR3 is TGCAGCGTTGAAGATGTGACAGGCACTGAAGCTTTCTTT. This codes for CSVEDVTGTEAFF.

The chain links TRBV5-1 to TRBJ1-6, with D unclear. There are 11 residues in the CDR3. The V and J ends lost 8 bases and 9 bases respectively, with 9 bases between them. CDR1 is SGHRS, CDR2 YFSETQ, per germline. The CDR3 sequence is CARDSSSPLHF. DNA of the CDR3: TGCGCCAGGGACTCGTCTTCACCCCTCCACTTT.

This chain uses TRBV12-3 or TRBV12-4 with TRBJ2-1; possible D gene TRBD2, 6 bases. This CDR3 region has 12 residues. Trimming stripped 4 bases from V and 9 bases from J, with 10 bases between. CDR3 region: CASSSQGGEQFF. The CDR3 DNA sequence: TGTGCCAGCAGTTCTCAGGGAGGTGAGCAGTTCTTC.

The chain couples TRBV14 to TRBJ1-1; D ambiguous. Germline-derived CDR1 and CDR2 are SGHDN and FVKESK. Trimming cost V 1 base and J 3 bases, with 9 bases left between them. The CDR3 length is 14 residues. CDR3 region: CASSQVIGHTEAFF. The CDR3 DNA reads TGTGCCAGCAGCCAAGTAATCGGACACACTGAAGCTTTCTTT.

This clonotype was counted a few times. The gene calls are TRBV2 and TRBJ2-6; D unresolved. The germline V gene has CDR1 SNHLY and CDR2 FYNNEI. The CDR3 runs 14 residues. V shed 5 bases and J shed 1 base, with 6 bases lying between them. The CDR3 coding sequence is TGTGCCAGCAGTTACATATCTGGGGCCAACGTCCTGACTTTC. Translated: CASSYISGANVLTF.

The chain joins TRBV29-1 to TRBJ1-1; D unresolved. Trimming pared 0 bases from V and 0 bases from J, leaving 8 bases between. CDR1 is SQVTM, CDR2 ANQGSEA, per germline. This CDR3 spans 14 amino acids. CDR3 bases: TGCAGCGTTGAAGATGTAGGACTGAACACTGAAGCTTTCTTT. Protein: CSVEDVGLNTEAFF. The complete variable domain, with remaining parts taken from reference TRBV29-1 and TRBJ1-1, reads SAVISQKPSRDICQRGTSLTIQCQVDSQVTMMFWYRQQPGQSLTLIATANQGSEATYESGFVIDKFPISRPNLTFSTLTVSNMSPEDSSIYLCSVEDVGLNTEAFFGQGTRLTVV.

The chain couples TRBV20-1 to TRBJ2-5; tentative D call: TRBD1 (5 bases). CDR3 size: 15 residues. The germline V gene has CDR1 DFQATT and CDR2 SNEGSKA (reference sequence). Trimming took 3 bases from V and 0 from J, leaving 14 bases between them. Written as DNA, the CDR3 is TGCAGTGCTAGCGTCTTTGGGGCGAACCAAGAGACCCAGTACTTC. Its protein product is CSASVFGANQETQYF.